This T cell receptor (beta chain) was found in a study of low-dose radiotherapy and immunotherapy resistance in tumors. Looking at the study overall: Cohort 1 was treated with 0.5 Gy per fraction at 2-week intervals, amounting to 6.5 Gy overall. A total of 13 Gy over 26 weeks was given to Cohort 2 as 1 Gy per fraction every two weeks. The drug cyclophosphamide was given into a vein at 200 mg/m2 every two weeks, one day before radiation and immunotherapy.

The length of the CDR3 is 18 residues. As for time point: before trial treatment. Nivolumab, ipilimumab, aspirin, low-dose cyclophosphamide and low-dose radiotherapy were all administered to the donors. This clonotype has a count of ten or more. TRAV- and TRBV-specific primers, spanning alpha and beta chains, primed first-strand cDNA. TCR amplification involved 20 PCR cycles with a constant-region primer and V-primer adapter. Each CDR3 protein gets one entry after TCRdb re-called the reads with MiXCR. The sample carries under 95,000 distinct CDR3 sequences, over 15% recorded once. This sample comprised PBMCs, obtained before treatment. The receptor was isolated from a male donor with prostate cancer. J is TRBJ1-1 and V is TRBV21-1; the DNA was not compared with TRBD1, the D call given in the table. TRBV21-1 is termed a pseudogene. The CDR3 is CASSKGRSWGQKSTEAFF. In DNA, the CDR3 is TGTGCCAGCAGCAAAGGTAGATCGTGGGGACAAAAATCGACTGAAGCTTTCTTT.